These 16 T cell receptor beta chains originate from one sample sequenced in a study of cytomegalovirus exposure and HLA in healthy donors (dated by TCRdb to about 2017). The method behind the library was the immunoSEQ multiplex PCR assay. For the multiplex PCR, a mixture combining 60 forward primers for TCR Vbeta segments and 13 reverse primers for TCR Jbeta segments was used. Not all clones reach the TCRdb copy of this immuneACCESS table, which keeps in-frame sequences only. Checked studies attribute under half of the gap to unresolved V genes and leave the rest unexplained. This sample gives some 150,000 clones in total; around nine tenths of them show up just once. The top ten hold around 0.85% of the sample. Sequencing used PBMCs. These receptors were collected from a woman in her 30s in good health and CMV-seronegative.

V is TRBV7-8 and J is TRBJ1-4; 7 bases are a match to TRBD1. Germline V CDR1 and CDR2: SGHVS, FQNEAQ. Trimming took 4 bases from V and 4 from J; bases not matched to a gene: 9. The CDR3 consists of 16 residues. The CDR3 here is CASSSQGQTFNEKLFF. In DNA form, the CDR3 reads TGTGCCAGCAGCTCCCAGGGACAGACTTTTAATGAAAAACTGTTTTTT.

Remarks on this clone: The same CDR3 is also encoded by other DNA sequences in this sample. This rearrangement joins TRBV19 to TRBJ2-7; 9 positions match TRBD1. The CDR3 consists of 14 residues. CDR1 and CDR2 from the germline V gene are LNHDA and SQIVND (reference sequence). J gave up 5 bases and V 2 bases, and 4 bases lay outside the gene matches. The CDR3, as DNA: TGTGCCAGTAGTATACGAGACAGGGGGAACGAGCAGTACTTC. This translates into CASSIRDRGNEQYF.

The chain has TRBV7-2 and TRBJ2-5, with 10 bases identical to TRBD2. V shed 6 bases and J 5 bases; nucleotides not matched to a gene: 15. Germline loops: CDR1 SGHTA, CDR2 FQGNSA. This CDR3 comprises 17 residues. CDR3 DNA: TGTGCCAGCAGGCACCCCAGGGGGACTAGCGTTGGTGAGACCCAGTACTTC. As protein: CASRHPRGTSVGETQYF.

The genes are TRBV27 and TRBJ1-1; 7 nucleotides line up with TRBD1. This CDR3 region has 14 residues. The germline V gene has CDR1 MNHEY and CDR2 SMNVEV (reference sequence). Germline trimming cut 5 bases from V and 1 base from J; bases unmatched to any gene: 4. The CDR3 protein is CASSLTGWNTEAFF. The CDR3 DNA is TGTGCCAGCAGTCTGACAGGGTGGAACACTGAAGCTTTCTTT.

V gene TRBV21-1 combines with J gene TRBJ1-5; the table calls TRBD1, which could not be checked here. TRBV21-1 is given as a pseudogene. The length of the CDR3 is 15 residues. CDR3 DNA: TGTGCCAGCAGCAAGACCGGGACAGGGAATCAGCCCCAGCATTTT. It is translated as CASSKTGTGNQPQHF.

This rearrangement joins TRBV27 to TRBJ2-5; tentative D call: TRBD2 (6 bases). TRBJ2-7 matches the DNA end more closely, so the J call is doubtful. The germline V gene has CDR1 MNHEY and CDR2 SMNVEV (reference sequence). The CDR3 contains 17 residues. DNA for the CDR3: TGTGCCAGCAGTCACCCCGAGAACGGGAGACCTTCCTACGAGCAGTACTTC. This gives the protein CASSHPENGRPSYEQYF.

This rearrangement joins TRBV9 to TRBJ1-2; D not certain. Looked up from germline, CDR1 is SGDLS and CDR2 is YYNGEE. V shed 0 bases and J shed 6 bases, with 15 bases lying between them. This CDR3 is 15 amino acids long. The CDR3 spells CASSVATGGTNGYTF. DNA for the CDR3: TGTGCCAGCAGCGTAGCTACGGGTGGTACGAATGGCTACACCTTC.

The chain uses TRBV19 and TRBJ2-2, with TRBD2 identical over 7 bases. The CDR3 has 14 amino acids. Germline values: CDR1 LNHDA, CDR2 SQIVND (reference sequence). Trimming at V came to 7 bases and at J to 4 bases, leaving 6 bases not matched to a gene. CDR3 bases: TGTGCCAGTACCATGGGGGGGGGCACCGGGGAGCTGTTTTTT. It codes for CASTMGGGTGELFF.

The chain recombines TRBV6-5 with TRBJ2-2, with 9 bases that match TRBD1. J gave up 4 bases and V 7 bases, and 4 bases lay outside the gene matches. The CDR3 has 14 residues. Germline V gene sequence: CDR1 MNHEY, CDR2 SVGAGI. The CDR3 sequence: CASTRDRVTGELFF. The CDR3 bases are TGTGCCAGCACCCGGGACAGGGTCACCGGGGAGCTGTTTTTT.

CDR3 region: CASGVSLRGREQYF. The CDR3 bases are TGTGCCTCCGGGGTCAGCCTACGAGGAAGGGAGCAGTACTTC. The V call is TRBV30, the J call TRBJ2-7; possible D gene TRBD2, 5 bases. The V end lost 7 bases, the J end lost 7 bases, and 23 bases lay between the germline ends. Germline CDR1 and CDR2: GTSNPN and SVGIG (reference sequence). This CDR3 is built from 14 residues.

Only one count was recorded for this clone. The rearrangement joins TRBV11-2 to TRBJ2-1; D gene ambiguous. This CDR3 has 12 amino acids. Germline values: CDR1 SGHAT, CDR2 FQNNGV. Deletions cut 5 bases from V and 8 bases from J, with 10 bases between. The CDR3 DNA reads TGTGCCAGCAGCCCACGAGCCCATGAGCAGTTCTTC. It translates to CASSPRAHEQFF. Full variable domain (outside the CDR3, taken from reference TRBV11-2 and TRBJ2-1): EAGVAQSPRYKIIEKRQSVAFWCNPISGHATLYWYQQILGQGPKLLIQFQNNGVVDDSQLPKDRFSAERLKGVDSTLKIQPAKLEDSAVYLCASSPRAHEQFFGPGTRLTVL.

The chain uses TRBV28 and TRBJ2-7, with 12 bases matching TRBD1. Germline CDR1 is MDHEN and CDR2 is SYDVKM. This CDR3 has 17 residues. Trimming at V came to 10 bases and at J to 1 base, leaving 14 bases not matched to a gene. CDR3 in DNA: TGTGCCACCCTCCCCGCGGGACAGGGGGCCTCGTCCTACGAGCAGTACTTC. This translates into CATLPAGQGASSYEQYF.

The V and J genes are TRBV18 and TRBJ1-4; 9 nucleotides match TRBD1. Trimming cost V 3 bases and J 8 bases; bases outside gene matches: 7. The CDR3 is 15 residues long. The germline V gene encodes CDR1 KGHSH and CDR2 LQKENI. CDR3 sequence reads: CASSPLDRGGEKLFF. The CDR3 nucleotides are TGTGCCAGCTCACCCCTGGACAGGGGCGGAGAAAAACTGTTTTTT. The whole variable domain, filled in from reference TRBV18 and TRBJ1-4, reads NAGVMQNPRHLVRRRGQEARLRCSPMKGHSHVYWYRQLPEEGLKFMVYLQKENIIDESGMPKERFSAEFPKEGPSILRIQQVVRGDSAAYFCASSPLDRGGEKLFFGSGTQLSVL.

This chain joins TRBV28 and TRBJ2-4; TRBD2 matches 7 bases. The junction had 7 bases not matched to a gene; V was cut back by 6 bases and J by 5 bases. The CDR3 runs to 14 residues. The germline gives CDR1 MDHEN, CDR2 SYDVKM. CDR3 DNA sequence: TGTGCCAGCAGGGGGGGGAGTGCCCAAAACATTCAGTACTTC. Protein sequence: CASRGGSAQNIQYF.

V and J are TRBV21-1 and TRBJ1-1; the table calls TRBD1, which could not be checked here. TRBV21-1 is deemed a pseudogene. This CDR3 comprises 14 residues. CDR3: CASSKGPQYTEAFF. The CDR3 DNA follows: TGTGCCAGCAGCAAAGGCCCCCAGTACACTGAAGCTTTCTTT.

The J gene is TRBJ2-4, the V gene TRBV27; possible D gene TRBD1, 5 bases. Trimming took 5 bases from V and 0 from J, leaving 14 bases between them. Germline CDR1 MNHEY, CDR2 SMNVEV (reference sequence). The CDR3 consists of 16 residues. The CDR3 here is CASSPPTGLAKNIQYF. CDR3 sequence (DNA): TGTGCCAGCAGTCCTCCCACAGGTTTAGCCAAAAACATTCAGTACTTC.